The 26 T cell receptor beta chains listed next were all sequenced from one sample in a study of Graves' ophthalmopathy and Graves' hyperthyroidism. The TCR beta CDR3 regions underwent amplification from RNA transcripts. Following a first-round RT-PCR that used HTBI primers, a second-round multiplex PCR was carried out. A single record per CDR3 protein comes from TCRdb applying MiXCR to the multiplex PCR reads. The data contain 360,000 or so distinct CDR3 sequences, 15% to 20% of them singletons. Material for sequencing was peripheral blood. The receptors come from a woman aged 18 to 35 with Graves' ophthalmopathy.

This clonotype was counted ten times or more. The chain recombines TRBV7-8 with TRBJ2-5, with D possibly being TRBD2 (7 bases). The V end was cut by 0 bases, the J end by 1 base, with 9 bases between. The CDR3 totals 15 residues. Germline V CDR1 and CDR2: SGHVS, FQNEAQ. CDR3 in amino acids: CASSLAGGLQETQYF. Written as DNA, the CDR3 is TGTGCCAGCAGCTTAGCGGGGGGGCTCCAAGAGACCCAGTACTTC.

This clonotype was counted at least ten times. The CDR3 DNA reads as TGTGCCACCGGGTGGGGTGGTAATTCACCCCTCCACTTT. Amino acids: CATGWGGNSPLHF. The chain couples TRBV19 to TRBJ1-6; D gene unclear. The CDR3 runs 13 residues. Per germline, CDR1 LNHDA and CDR2 SQIVND (reference sequence). Trimming took 10 bases from V and 6 from J, leaving 13 bases between them. Variable domain in full (rest from reference TRBV19 and TRBJ1-6): DGGITQSPKYLFRKEGQNVTLSCEQNLNHDAMYWYRQDPGQGLRLIYYSQIVNDFQKGDIAEGYSVSREKKESFPLTVTSAQKNPTAFYLCATGWGGNSPLHFGNGTRLTVT.

Many counts were recorded for this clonotype. The rearrangement joins TRBV6-1 to TRBJ1-2, with unresolved D. This CDR3 comprises 13 residues. V lost 1 base, J lost 2 bases, and 5 bases lay in between. Germline V CDR1 and CDR2: MNHNS, SASEGT. CDR3 nucleotides: TGTGCCAGCAGTGAAGGAGGGAACTATGGCTACACCTTC. The encoded protein is CASSEGGNYGYTF.

This clonotype was counted at least ten times. The J gene is TRBJ1-5, the V gene TRBV6-2 or TRBV6-3; D remains ambiguous. Trimming removed 6 bases at V and 2 bases at J, with 14 bases between. Looked up from germline, CDR1 is MNHEY and CDR2 is SVGEGT. The CDR3 is 15 residues long. CDR3 region: CASSPSPGGNQPQHF. CDR3 nucleotides: TGTGCCAGCAGCCCCTCCCCGGGAGGCAATCAGCCCCAGCATTTT.

In this sample, this clonotype turned up many times. The chain has TRBV12-3 or TRBV12-4 and TRBJ1-1; tentative D call: TRBD1 (5 bases). Trimming took off 3 bases at V and 0 bases at J, with 8 bases between the two ends. There are 14 residues in the CDR3. CDR3 nucleotide sequence: TGTGCCAGCAGTTTTGGGGCAATGAACACTGAAGCTTTCTTT. This codes for CASSFGAMNTEAFF.

This clonotype was seen ten or more times. The CDR3 reads CASIRRTNTGELFF. DNA for the CDR3: TGTGCCAGCATTCGGAGAACGAACACCGGGGAGCTGTTTTTT. This sequence joins TRBV5-6 and TRBJ2-2; no clear D. Germline CDR1 and CDR2: SGHDT and YYEEEE. This CDR3 contains 14 residues. Trimming left V 6 bases short and J 0 bases short, with 9 bases between.

V usage is TRBV12-5 and J usage is TRBJ1-1; D remains unclear. Trimming cost V 5 bases and J 3 bases, with 10 bases left between them. The CDR3 runs 13 residues. Germline V CDR1 and CDR2: LGHNT, FRNRAP. DNA for the CDR3: TGTGCTAGTGGTCGGAGAAGTGACACTGAAGCTTTCTTT. Amino acid sequence: CASGRRSDTEAFF.

The chain employs TRBV10-3 and TRBJ2-1; D possibly corresponds to TRBD2 (6 bases). V lost 4 bases and J lost 3, with 13 bases in between. This CDR3 region has 15 residues. Per the germline V gene, CDR1 is ENHRY and CDR2 is SYGVKD. DNA of the CDR3: TGTGCCATCAGTGTTAGCGGAGGAGTCTACAATGAGCAGTTCTTC. Residues: CAISVSGGVYNEQFF.

This clonotype was counted ten times or more. CDR3 in DNA: TGTGCCAGCAGTTACTCGCTCCCAAAAATTAATTCACCCCTCCACTTT. It translates to CASSYSLPKINSPLHF. V usage is TRBV6-5 and J usage is TRBJ1-6; D ambiguous. V lost 0 bases, J lost 6 bases, and 12 bases lay in between. Germline V gene sequence: CDR1 MNHEY, CDR2 SVGAGI. The CDR3 extends over 16 amino acids.

At least ten counts were recorded for this clonotype. The rearrangement links TRBV19 to TRBJ2-7; 7 bases align to TRBD1. Germline V lookup: CDR1 LNHDA, CDR2 SQIVND (reference sequence). This CDR3 has 15 residues. The V gene end was trimmed by 7 bases and the J gene end by 1 base; junction bases not matched to a gene: 10. CDR3 residues: CASNKGQIGSYEQYF. The CDR3 DNA reads TGTGCCAGTAACAAGGGACAGATTGGATCCTACGAGCAGTACTTC.

This clonotype was recorded only once. Here the CDR3 DNA reads TGCGCCAGCAGCGTCCTACCCGGGACAGCTGGAGCCGACGTCCTGACTTTC. Amino acid sequence: CASSVLPGTAGADVLTF. The genes are TRBV5-1 and TRBJ2-6; 7 positions agree with TRBD1. CDR1 SGHRS and CDR2 YFSETQ come from the germline V gene. Losses at the gene ends were 4 bases for V and 11 bases for J; bases not matched to a gene: 18. This CDR3 has 17 residues.

At least ten counts were recorded for this clonotype. The rearrangement uses TRBV19 and TRBJ2-7, with 7 bases fitting TRBD1. The CDR3 is made up of 17 amino acids. CDR1 LNHDA and CDR2 SQIVND come from the germline V gene (reference sequence). Trimming took 3 bases from V and 1 from J; bases not matched to a gene: 12. In DNA form, the CDR3 reads TGTGCCAGTAGTATCTCCCGGACAGGTCCTATTTCCTACGAGCAGTACTTC. Its protein product is CASSISRTGPISYEQYF.

The sample holds many counts of this clonotype. CDR3 protein: CASTRRGGAYEQYF. CDR3 DNA: TGTGCCAGCACCCGGCGTGGGGGAGCCTACGAGCAGTACTTC. This chain joins TRBV27 and TRBJ2-7; D assignment may be TRBD1 or TRBD2 (5 bases each). Germline V gene lookup returns CDR1 MNHEY and CDR2 SMNVEV (reference sequence). V dropped 7 bases and J dropped 2 bases, with 15 bases sitting between them. The CDR3 covers 14 residues.

This clonotype was seen ten or more times. The chain joins TRBV24-1 to TRBJ2-2; a weak D match, TRBD1 (5 bases). V lost 6 bases to trimming and J lost 1 base, with 14 bases between them. This CDR3 has 16 amino acids. The germline V gene encodes CDR1 KGHDR and CDR2 SFDVKD. This CDR3 reads CATSPPRQQNTGELFF. The CDR3 DNA reads TGTGCCACCAGTCCTCCTCGACAGCAGAACACCGGGGAGCTGTTTTTT.

This clonotype appeared many times. The genes are TRBV18 and TRBJ1-5, with a weak D call TRBD1 (5 bases). Between the trimmed V and J ends, which lost 3 bases and 2 bases, there was a span of 14 bases. The CDR3 contains 16 residues. Germline assignment: CDR1 KGHSH and CDR2 LQKENI. CDR3 DNA sequence: TGTGCCAGCTCACCCCCACGGAGAGGGGGCAATCAGCCCCAGCATTTT. Translated: CASSPPRRGGNQPQHF.

This clonotype was observed at least ten times. The rearrangement joins TRBV6-2 or TRBV6-3 to TRBJ1-1; D not certain. The V end was cut by 4 bases, the J end by 5 bases, with 14 bases between. There are 14 residues in the CDR3. The germline CDR1 and CDR2 sequences are MNHEY and SVGEGT. Here the CDR3 DNA reads TGTGCCAGCAGTTTTCGGACTATGCGGACTGAAGCTTTCTTT. This encodes CASSFRTMRTEAFF.

This clonotype was seen at least ten times. The chain couples TRBV6-5 to TRBJ2-5, with D unresolved. The CDR3 has 13 amino acids. The germline V and J ends were trimmed by 5 bases and 5 bases, with 12 bases remaining between them. The V gene's germline CDR1 is MNHEY and CDR2 SVGAGI. In DNA form, the CDR3 reads TGTGCCAGCAGTCCGGGCCGAAGGGAGACCCAGTACTTC. This sequence encodes CASSPGRRETQYF.

This clonotype has a handful of counts. The chain uses TRBV6-1 and TRBJ2-5; D call uncertain. Germline V gene data show CDR1 as MNHNS and CDR2 as SASEGT. V was trimmed by 1 base and J by 3 bases, leaving 6 bases between them. The CDR3 is made up of 13 amino acids. CDR3 in amino acids: CASSEVRKETQYF. CDR3 nucleotide sequence: TGTGCCAGCAGTGAAGTCAGAAAAGAGACCCAGTACTTC.

This clonotype showed up many times. The chain has TRBV27 and TRBJ2-7; 7 bases are shared with TRBD2. J was trimmed by 0 bases and V by 0 bases; bases with no gene match: 14. There are 19 residues in the CDR3. Germline V gives CDR1 MNHEY, CDR2 SMNVEV (reference sequence). The CDR3 nucleotides read TGTGCCAGCAGTTTATCCTCCGGACCTTTCGGGAGGAGCTCCTACGAGCAGTACTTC. It specifies CASSLSSGPFGRSSYEQYF.

The chain carries TRBV11-1 and TRBJ2-5; the D call may be TRBD1 or TRBD2 (5 bases each). This CDR3 has 16 amino acids. The ends were cut back, 6 bases at V and 5 bases at J, with 22 bases in the middle. Germline V CDR1 and CDR2: SGHAT, FQDESV (reference sequence). CDR3 sequence: CASSTLPGAVKETQYF. The CDR3 bases are TGTGCCAGCAGTACCCTCCCCGGGGCAGTAAAGGAGACCCAGTACTTC. The entire variable domain, with the rest obtained from reference TRBV11-1 and TRBJ2-5, is as follows: EAEVAQSPRYKITEKSQAVAFWCDPISGHATLYWYRQILGQGPELLVQFQDESVVDDSQLPKDRFSAERLKGVDSTLKIQPAELGDSAMYLCASSTLPGAVKETQYFGPGTRLLVL.

This clonotype was picked up many times. The V gene is TRBV12-3 or TRBV12-4, the J gene TRBJ1-1; a weak D match, TRBD1 (6 bases). The CDR3 is made up of 16 amino acids. V gave up 6 bases and J gave up 2 bases, with 19 bases separating them. The CDR3 nucleotides are TGTGCCAGCAGACCCTCGGGGACACTATTTAACACTGAAGCTTTCTTT. Its translation: CASRPSGTLFNTEAFF.

This clonotype has a count of ten or more. CDR3 residues: CSAAGTSYEQYF. The DNA for the CDR3 is TGCAGCGCCGCCGGGACCTCCTACGAGCAGTACTTC. The V gene is TRBV29-1, the J gene TRBJ2-7, with D perhaps assigned TRBD1 or TRBD2 (5 bases each). V lost 7 bases, J lost 0 bases, and 10 bases lay in between. The CDR3 is 12 residues long. In germline, CDR1 is SQVTM, CDR2 ANQGSEA.

The V and J genes are TRBV7-9 and TRBJ2-5; D may be TRBD2 (6 bases). Per germline, CDR1 SEHNR and CDR2 FQNEAQ (reference sequence). This CDR3 is 15 amino acids long. Trimming stripped 0 bases from V and 7 bases from J, with 15 bases between. The CDR3 sequence: CASSLAGGAKATQYF. In DNA, the CDR3 is TGTGCCAGCAGCTTAGCGGGCGGGGCGAAGGCGACCCAGTACTTC. Full variable domain (missing parts from reference TRBV7-9 and TRBJ2-5): DTGVSQNPRHKITKRGQNVTFRCDPISEHNRLYWYRQTLGQGPEFLTYFQNEAQLEKSRLLSDRFSAERPKGSFSTLEIQRTEQGDSAMYLCASSLAGGAKATQYFGPGTRLLVL.

The chain has TRBV6-2 or TRBV6-3 and TRBJ1-3; D gene uncertain. V lost 3 bases and J 1 base, leaving 7 bases between the germline ends. Germline V CDR1 and CDR2: MNHEY, SVGEGT. This CDR3 is 14 amino acids long. The CDR3 region is CASSYFGSGNTIYF. The CDR3 region has the DNA TGTGCCAGCAGTTATTTTGGGTCTGGAAACACCATATATTTT.

Ten or more counts support this clonotype. The chain links TRBV7-2 to TRBJ2-2; no reliable D call. V lost 1 base and J lost 5, with 8 bases in between. Per germline, CDR1 SGHTA and CDR2 FQGNSA. The CDR3 is 14 amino acids. The DNA of the CDR3 is TGTGCCAGCAGCTTAGTCCTAGGGACCGGGGAGCTGTTTTTT. It specifies CASSLVLGTGELFF.

This clonotype was seen repeatedly, ten times or more. The chain recombines TRBV28 with TRBJ1-3, with 8 nucleotides matching TRBD1. The CDR3 is 14 amino acids. Germline assignment: CDR1 MDHEN and CDR2 SYDVKM. V dropped 3 bases and J dropped 10; count of bases not matched to a gene: 8. The DNA of the CDR3 is TGTGCCAGCAGTTTCGGGCAGGGGGCAAAGACCATATATTTT. It specifies CASSFGQGAKTIYF.